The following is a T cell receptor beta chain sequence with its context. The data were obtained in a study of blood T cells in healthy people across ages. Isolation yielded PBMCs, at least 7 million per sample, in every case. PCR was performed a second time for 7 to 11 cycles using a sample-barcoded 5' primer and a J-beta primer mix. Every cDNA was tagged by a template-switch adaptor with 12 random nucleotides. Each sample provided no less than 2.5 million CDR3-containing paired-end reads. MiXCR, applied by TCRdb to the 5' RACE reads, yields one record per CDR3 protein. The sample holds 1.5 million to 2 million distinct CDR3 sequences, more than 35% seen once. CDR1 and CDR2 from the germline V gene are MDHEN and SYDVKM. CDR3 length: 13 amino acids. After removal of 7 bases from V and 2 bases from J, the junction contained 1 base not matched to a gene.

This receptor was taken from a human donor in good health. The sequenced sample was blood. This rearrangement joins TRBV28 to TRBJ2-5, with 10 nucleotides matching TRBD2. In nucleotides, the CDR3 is TGTGCCAGCAAAGCGGGGGGGCAAGAGACCCAGTACTTC. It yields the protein CASKAGGQETQYF.